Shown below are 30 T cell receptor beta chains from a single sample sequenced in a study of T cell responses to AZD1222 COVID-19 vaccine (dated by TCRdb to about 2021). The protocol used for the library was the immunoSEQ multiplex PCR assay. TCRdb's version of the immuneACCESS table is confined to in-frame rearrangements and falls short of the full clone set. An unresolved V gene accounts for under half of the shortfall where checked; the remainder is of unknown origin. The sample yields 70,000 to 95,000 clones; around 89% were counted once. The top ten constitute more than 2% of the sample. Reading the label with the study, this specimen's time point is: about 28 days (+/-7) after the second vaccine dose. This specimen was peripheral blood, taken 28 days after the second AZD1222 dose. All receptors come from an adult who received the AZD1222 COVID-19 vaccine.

CDR3 loop: CASSPVRNSPLHF. CDR3 in DNA: TGTGCCAGCAGTCCTGTCAGAAATTCACCCCTCCACTTT. The rearrangement uses TRBV6-1 and TRBJ1-6; D gene unclear. Germline loops: CDR1 MNHNS, CDR2 SASEGT. The length of the CDR3 is 13 residues. Trimming removed 5 bases at V and 7 bases at J, with 9 bases between.

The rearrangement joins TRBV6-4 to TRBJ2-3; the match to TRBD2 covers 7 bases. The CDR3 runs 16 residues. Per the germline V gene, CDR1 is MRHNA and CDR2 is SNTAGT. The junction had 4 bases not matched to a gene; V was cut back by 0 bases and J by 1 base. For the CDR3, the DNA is TGTGCCAGCAGTGACTCGGCCAGCGGGGGCACAGATACGCAGTATTTT. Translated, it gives CASSDSASGGTDTQYF.

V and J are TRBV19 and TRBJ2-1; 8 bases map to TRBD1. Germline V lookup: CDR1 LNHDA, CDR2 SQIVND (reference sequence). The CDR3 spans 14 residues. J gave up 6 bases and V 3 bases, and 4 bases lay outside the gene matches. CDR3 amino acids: CASSIDRGPNEQFF. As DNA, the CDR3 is TGTGCCAGTAGTATCGACAGGGGACCCAATGAGCAGTTCTTC.

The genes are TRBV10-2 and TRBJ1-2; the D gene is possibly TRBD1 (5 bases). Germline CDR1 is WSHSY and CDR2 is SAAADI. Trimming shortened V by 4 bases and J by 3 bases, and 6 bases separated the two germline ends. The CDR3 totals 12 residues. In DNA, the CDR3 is TGCGCCAGCAGTGGGGGGGACTATGGCTACACCTTC. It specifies CASSGGDYGYTF.

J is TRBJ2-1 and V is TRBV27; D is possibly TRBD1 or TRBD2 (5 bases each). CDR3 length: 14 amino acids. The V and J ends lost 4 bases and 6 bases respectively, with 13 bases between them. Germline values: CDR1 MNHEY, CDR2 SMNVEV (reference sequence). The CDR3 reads CASSSTGALNEQFF. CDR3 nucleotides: TGTGCCAGCAGTTCGACCGGGGCTCTCAATGAGCAGTTCTTC.

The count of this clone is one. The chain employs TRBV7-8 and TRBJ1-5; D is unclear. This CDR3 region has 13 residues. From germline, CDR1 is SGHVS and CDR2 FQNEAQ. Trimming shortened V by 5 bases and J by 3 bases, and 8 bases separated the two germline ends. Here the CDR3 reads CASSPYSNQPQHF. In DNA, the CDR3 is TGTGCCAGCAGCCCCTATTCCAATCAGCCCCAGCATTTT.

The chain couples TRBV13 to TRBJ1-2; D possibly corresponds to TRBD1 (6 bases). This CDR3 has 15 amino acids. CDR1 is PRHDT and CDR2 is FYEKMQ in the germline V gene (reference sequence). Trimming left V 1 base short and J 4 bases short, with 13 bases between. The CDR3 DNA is TGTGCCAGCAGCTTAGTCCCTAGGGGGTTCTATGGCTACACCTTC. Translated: CASSLVPRGFYGYTF.

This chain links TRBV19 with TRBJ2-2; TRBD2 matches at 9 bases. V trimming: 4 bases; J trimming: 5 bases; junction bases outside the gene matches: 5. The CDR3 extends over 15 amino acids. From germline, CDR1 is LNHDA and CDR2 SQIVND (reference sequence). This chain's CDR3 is CASSKGSGSTGELFF. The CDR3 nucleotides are TGTGCCAGTAGTAAGGGTAGCGGGAGTACCGGGGAGCTGTTTTTT.

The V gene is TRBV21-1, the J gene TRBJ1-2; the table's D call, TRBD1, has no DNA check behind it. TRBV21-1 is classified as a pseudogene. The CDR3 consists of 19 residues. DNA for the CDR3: TGTGCCAGCACCGGGGGTCCGGGACAGGGAGGGTTTGGGAACTATGGCTACACCTTC. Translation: CASTGGPGQGGFGNYGYTF.

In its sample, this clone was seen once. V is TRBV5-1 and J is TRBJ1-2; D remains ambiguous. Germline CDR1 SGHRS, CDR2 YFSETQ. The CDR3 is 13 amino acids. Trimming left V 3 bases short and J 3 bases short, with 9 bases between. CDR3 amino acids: CASSYDTYYGYTF. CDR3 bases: TGCGCCAGCAGCTATGACACCTACTATGGCTACACCTTC. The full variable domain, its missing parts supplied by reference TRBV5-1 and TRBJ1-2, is KAGVTQTPRYLIKTRGQQVTLSCSPISGHRSVSWYQQTPGQGLQFLFEYFSETQRNKGNFPGRFSGRQFSNSRSEMNVSTLELGDSALYLCASSYDTYYGYTFGSGTRLTVV.

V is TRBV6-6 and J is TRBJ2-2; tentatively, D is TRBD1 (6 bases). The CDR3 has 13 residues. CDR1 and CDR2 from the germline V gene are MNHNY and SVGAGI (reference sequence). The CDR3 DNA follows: TGTGCTTGCGTCCGAGGGGGCACCGGGGAGCTGTTTTTT. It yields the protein CACVRGGTGELFF.

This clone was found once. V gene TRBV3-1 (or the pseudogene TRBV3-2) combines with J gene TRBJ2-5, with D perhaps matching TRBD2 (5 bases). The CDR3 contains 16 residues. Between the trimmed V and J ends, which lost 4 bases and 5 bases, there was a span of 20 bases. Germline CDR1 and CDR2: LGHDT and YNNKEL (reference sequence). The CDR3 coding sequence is TGTGCCAGCAGCCCGTACAGCGGACTCGTTGGGGAGACCCAGTACTTC. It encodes CASSPYSGLVGETQYF.

In nucleotides, the CDR3 is TGTGCCAGCAGCTCAGGACAGGGCGCGAACACCGGGGAGCTGTTTTTT. Its protein product is CASSSGQGANTGELFF. The V call is TRBV9, the J call TRBJ2-2; 8 nucleotides agree with TRBD1. V lost 4 bases and J lost 0; bases outside the gene matches: 5. Germline V lookup: CDR1 SGDLS, CDR2 YYNGEE. The CDR3 extends over 16 amino acids.

CDR3 sequence reads: CASSQGLNEQFF. The DNA for the CDR3 is TGTGCCAGCAGCCAAGGATTGAATGAGCAGTTCTTC. V gene TRBV3-1 (or the pseudogene TRBV3-2) combines with J gene TRBJ2-1, with unresolved D. Per the germline V gene, CDR1 is LGHDT and CDR2 is YNNKEL (reference sequence). The germline V and J ends were trimmed by 1 base and 7 bases, with 5 bases remaining between them. The CDR3 has 12 residues.

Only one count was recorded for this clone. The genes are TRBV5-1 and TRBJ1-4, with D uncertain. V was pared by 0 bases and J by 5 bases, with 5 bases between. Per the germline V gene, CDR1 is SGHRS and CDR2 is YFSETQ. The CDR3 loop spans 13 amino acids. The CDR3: CASSLGSNEKLFF. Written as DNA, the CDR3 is TGCGCCAGCAGCTTGGGGTCGAATGAAAAACTGTTTTTT.

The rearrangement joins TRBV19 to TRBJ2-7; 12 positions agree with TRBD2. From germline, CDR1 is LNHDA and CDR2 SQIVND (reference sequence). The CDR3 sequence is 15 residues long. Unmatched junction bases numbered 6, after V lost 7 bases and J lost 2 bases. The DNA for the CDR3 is TGTGCCAGTACGACTAGCGGGGGCCCAACCTACGAGCAGTACTTC. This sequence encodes CASTTSGGPTYEQYF. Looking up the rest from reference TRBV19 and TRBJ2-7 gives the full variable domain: DGGITQSPKYLFRKEGQNVTLSCEQNLNHDAMYWYRQDPGQGLRLIYYSQIVNDFQKGDIAEGYSVSREKKESFPLTVTSAQKNPTAFYLCASTTSGGPTYEQYFGPGTRLTVT.

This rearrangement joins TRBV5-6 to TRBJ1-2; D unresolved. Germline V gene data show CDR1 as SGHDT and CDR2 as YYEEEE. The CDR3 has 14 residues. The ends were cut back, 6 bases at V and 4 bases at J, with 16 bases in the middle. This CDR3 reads CASNLGDTVYGYTF. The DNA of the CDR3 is TGTGCCAGCAACCTTGGTGACACTGTCTATGGCTACACCTTC.

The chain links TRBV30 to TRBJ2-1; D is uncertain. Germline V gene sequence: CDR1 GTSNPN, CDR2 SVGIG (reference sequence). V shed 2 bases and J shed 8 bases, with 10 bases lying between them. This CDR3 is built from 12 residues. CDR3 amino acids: CAWSLLRHEQFF. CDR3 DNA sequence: TGTGCCTGGAGTCTCCTTAGACATGAGCAGTTCTTC.

DNA for the CDR3: TGTGCCAGCAGTTTAGGTCCAGGTTCAGGCAGTTCACCCCTCCACTTT. It is translated as CASSLGPGSGSSPLHF. The chain is built from TRBV27 and TRBJ1-6, with D uncertain. The germline V gene encodes CDR1 MNHEY and CDR2 SMNVEV (reference sequence). Trimming removed 2 bases from V and 9 bases from J, with 17 bases in between. The CDR3 runs 16 residues.

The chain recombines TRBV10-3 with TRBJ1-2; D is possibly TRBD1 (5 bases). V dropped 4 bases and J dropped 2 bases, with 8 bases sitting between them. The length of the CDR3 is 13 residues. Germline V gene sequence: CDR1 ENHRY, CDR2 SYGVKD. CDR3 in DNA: TGTGCCATCAGTGGACAGCCAAACTATGGCTACACCTTC. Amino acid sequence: CAISGQPNYGYTF.

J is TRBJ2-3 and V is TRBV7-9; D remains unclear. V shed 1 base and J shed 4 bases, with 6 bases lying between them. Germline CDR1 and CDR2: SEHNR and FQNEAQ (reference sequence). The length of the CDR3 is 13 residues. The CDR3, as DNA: TGTGCCAGCAGCTTAGAAGGATCAGATACGCAGTATTTT. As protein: CASSLEGSDTQYF. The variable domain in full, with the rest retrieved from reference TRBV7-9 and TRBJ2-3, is DTGVSQNPRHKITKRGQNVTFRCDPISEHNRLYWYRQTLGQGPEFLTYFQNEAQLEKSRLLSDRFSAERPKGSFSTLEIQRTEQGDSAMYLCASSLEGSDTQYFGPGTRLTVL.

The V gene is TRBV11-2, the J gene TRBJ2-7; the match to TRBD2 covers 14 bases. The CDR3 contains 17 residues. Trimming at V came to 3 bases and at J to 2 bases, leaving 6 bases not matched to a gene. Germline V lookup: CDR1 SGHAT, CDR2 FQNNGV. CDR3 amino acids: CASSLGLAGAGPYEQYF. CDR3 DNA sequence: TGTGCCAGCAGCTTGGGACTAGCGGGGGCCGGGCCCTACGAGCAGTACTTC. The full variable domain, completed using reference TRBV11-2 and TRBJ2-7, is EAGVAQSPRYKIIEKRQSVAFWCNPISGHATLYWYQQILGQGPKLLIQFQNNGVVDDSQLPKDRFSAERLKGVDSTLKIQPAKLEDSAVYLCASSLGLAGAGPYEQYFGPGTRLTVT.

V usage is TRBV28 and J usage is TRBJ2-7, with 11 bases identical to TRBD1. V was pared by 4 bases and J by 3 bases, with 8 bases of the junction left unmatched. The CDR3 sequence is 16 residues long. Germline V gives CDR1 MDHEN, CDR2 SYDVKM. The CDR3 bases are TGTGCCAGCAGTTCGACAGGGACAGGGGGATTCTACGAGCAGTACTTC. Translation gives CASSSTGTGGFYEQYF.

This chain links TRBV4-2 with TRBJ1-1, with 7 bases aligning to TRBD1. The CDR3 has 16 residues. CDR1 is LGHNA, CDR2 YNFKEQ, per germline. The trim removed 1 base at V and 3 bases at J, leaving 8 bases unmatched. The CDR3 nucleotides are TGTGCCAGCAGCCAAGGCAAGGGGGCGACTGACACTGAAGCTTTCTTT. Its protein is CASSQGKGATDTEAFF.

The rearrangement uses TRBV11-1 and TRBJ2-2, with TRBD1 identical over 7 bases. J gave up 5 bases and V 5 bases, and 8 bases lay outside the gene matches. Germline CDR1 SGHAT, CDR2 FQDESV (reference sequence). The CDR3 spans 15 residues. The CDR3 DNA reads TGTGCCAGCAGCATGAGACAGGGCGGGACCGGGGAGCTGTTTTTT. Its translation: CASSMRQGGTGELFF.

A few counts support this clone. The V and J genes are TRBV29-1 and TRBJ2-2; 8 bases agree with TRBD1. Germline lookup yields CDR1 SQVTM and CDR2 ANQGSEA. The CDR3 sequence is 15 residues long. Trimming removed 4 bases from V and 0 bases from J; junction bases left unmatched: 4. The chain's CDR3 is CSVVKQGANTGELFF. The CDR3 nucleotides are TGCAGCGTTGTTAAACAGGGGGCGAACACCGGGGAGCTGTTTTTT.

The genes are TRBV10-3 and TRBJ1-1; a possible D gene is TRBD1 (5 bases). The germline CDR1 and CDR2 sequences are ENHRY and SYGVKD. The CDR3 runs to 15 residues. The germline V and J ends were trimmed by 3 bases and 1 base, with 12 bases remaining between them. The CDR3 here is CAISEGQGKNTEAFF. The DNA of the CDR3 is TGTGCCATCAGTGAAGGGCAGGGAAAGAACACTGAAGCTTTCTTT.

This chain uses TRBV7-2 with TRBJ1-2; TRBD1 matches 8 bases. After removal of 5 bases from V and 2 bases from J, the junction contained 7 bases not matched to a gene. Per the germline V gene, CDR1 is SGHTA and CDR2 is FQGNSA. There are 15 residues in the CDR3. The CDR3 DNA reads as TGTGCCAGCAGCCCAGGGGGCAGGGAAAACTATGGCTACACCTTC. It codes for CASSPGGRENYGYTF.

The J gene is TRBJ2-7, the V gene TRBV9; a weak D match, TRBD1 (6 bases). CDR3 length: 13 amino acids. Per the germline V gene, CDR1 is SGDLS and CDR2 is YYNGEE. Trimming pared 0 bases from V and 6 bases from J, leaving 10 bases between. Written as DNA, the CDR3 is TGTGCCAGCAGCGTAGCAGGGGTCGGCGAGCAGTACTTC. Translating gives CASSVAGVGEQYF.

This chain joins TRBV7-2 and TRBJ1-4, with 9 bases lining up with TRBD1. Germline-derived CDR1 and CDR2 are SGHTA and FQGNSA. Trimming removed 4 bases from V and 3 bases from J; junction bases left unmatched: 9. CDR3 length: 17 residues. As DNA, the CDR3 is TGTGCCAGCAGCTCCGGGACAGGGTATCTATCTAATGAAAAACTGTTTTTT. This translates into CASSSGTGYLSNEKLFF.